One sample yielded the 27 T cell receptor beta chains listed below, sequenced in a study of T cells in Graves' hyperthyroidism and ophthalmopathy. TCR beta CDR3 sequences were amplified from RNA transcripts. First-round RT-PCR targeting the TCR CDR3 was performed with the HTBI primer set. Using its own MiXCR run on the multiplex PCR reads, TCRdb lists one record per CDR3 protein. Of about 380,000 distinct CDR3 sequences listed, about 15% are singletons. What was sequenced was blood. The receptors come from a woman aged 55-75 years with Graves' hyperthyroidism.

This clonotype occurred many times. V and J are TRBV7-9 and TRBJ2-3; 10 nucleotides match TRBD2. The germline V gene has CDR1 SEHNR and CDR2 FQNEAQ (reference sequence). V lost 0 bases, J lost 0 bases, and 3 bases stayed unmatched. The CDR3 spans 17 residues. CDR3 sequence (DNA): TGTGCCAGCAGCTTAGCTATACTAGCGGGAAGCACAGATACGCAGTATTTT. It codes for CASSLAILAGSTDTQYF.

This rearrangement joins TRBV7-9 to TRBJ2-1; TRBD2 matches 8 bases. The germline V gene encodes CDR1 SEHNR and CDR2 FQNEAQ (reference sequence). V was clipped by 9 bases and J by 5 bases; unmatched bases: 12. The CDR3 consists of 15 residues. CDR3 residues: CARGEMIAGHNEQFF. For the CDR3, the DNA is TGTGCCAGGGGGGAAATGATAGCGGGACACAATGAGCAGTTCTTC. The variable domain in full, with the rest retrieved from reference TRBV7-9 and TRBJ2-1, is DTGVSQNPRHKITKRGQNVTFRCDPISEHNRLYWYRQTLGQGPEFLTYFQNEAQLEKSRLLSDRFSAERPKGSFSTLEIQRTEQGDSAMYLCARGEMIAGHNEQFFGPGTRLTVL.

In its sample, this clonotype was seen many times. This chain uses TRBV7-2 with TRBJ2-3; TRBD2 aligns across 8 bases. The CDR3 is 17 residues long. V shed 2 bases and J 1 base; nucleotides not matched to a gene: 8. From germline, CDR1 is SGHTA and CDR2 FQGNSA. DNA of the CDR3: TGTGCCAGCAGCTTAATGGCGGGAGGTACTGGCACAGATACGCAGTATTTT. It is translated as CASSLMAGGTGTDTQYF.

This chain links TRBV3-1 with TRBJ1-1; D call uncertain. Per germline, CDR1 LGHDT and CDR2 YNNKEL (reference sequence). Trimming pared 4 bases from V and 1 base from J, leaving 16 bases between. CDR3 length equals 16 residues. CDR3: CASSPELSTANTEAFF. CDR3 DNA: TGTGCCAGCAGCCCTGAGCTATCAACGGCGAACACTGAAGCTTTCTTT.

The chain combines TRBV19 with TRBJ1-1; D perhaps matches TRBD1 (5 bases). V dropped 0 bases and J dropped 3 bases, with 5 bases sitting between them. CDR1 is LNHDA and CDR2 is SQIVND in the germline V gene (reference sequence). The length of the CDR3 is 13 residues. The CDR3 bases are TGTGCCAGTAGTATAGAAGGGGACACTGAAGCTTTCTTT. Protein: CASSIEGDTEAFF.

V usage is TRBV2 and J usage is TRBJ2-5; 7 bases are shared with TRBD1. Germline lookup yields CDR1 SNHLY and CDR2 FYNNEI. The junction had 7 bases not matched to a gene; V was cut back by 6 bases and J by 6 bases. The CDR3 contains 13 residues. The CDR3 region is CASSAGTVKTQYF. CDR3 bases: TGTGCCAGCAGCGCCGGGACAGTCAAGACCCAGTACTTC.

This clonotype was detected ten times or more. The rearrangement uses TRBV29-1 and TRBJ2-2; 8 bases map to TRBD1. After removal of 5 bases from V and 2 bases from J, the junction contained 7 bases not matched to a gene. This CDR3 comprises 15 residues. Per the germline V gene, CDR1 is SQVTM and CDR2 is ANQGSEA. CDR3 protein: CSVRTGRINTGELFF. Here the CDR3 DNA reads TGCAGCGTTCGGACAGGGCGGATTAACACCGGGGAGCTGTTTTTT.

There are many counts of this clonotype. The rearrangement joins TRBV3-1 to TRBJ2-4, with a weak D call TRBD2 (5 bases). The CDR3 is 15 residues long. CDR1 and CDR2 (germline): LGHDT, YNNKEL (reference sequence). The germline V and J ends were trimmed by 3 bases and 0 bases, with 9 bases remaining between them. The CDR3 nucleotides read TGTGCCAGCAGCCAGGGAGCTGGAGCCAAAAACATTCAGTACTTC. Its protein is CASSQGAGAKNIQYF.

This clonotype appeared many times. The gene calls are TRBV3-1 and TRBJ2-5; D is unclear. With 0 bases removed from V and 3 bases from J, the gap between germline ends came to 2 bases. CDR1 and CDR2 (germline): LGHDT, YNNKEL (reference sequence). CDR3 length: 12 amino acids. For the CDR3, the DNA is TGTGCCAGCAGCCAAGAGGAAGAGACCCAGTACTTC. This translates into CASSQEEETQYF.

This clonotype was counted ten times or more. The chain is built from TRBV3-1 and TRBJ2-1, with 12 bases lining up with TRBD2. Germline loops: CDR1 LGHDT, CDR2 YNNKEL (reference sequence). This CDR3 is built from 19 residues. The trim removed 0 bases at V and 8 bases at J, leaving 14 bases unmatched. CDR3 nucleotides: TGTGCCAGCAGCCAAGATCCTCCTCCGACTAGCGGGAGTAAAGATGAGCAGTTCTTC. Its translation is CASSQDPPPTSGSKDEQFF.

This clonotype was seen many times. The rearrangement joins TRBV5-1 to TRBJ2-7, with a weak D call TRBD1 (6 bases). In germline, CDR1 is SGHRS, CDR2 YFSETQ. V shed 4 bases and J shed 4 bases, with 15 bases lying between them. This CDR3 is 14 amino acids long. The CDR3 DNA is TGCGCCAGCAGCGACCTGACAGGAGGATACGAGCAGTACTTC. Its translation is CASSDLTGGYEQYF.

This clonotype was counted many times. The CDR3 nucleotides read TGTGCCAGCAGCAGAATGGGCGCCACTGAAGCTTTCTTT. It specifies CASSRMGATEAFF. V is TRBV7-6 and J is TRBJ1-1; D call uncertain. CDR1 SGHVS and CDR2 FNYEAQ come from the germline V gene. The CDR3 totals 13 residues. With 5 bases removed from V and 4 bases from J, the gap between germline ends came to 11 bases.

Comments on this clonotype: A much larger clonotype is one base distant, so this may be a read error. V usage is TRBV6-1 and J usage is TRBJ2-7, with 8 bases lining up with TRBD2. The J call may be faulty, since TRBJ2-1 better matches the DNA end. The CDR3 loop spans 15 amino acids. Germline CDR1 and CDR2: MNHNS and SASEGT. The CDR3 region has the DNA TGTGCCAGCAGTCCCTTAGCGGGAAGCTCCTACGAGCAGTTCTTC. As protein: CASSPLAGSSYEQFF.

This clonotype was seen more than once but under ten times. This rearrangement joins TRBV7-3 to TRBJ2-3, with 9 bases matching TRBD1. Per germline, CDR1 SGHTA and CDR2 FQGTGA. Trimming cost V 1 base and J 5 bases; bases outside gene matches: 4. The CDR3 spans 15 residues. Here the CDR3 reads CASSLKTGGEDTQYF. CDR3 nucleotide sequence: TGTGCCAGCAGCTTAAAGACAGGGGGAGAAGATACGCAGTATTTT.

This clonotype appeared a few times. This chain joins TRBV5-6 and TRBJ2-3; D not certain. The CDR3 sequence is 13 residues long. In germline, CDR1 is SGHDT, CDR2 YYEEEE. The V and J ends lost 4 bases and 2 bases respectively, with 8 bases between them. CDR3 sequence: CASSEGYTDTQYF. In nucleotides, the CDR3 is TGTGCCAGCAGCGAAGGGTACACAGATACGCAGTATTTT.

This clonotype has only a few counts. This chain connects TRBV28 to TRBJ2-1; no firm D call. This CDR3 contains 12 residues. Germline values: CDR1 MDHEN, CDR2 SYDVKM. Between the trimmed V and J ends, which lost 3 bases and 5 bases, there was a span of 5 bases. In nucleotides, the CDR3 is TGTGCCAGCAGTTTTGGACACAATGAGCAGTTCTTC. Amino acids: CASSFGHNEQFF.

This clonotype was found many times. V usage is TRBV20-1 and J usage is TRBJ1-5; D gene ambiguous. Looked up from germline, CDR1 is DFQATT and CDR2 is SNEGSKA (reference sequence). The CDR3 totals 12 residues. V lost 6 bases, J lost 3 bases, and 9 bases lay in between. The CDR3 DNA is TGCAGTGCCTCCGCTACCAATCAGCCCCAGCATTTT. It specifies CSASATNQPQHF.

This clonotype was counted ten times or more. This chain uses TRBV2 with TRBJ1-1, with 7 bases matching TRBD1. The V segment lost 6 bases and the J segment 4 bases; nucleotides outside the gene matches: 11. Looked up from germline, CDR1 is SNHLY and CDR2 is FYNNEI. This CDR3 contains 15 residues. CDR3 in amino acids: CASSGTYRGGTEAFF. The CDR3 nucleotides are TGTGCCAGCAGCGGAACATACAGGGGAGGCACTGAAGCTTTCTTT.

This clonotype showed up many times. CDR3 region: CASQRGAAGASNTEAFF. The CDR3 DNA is TGTGCCAGCCAAAGGGGGGCGGCAGGGGCCTCGAACACTGAAGCTTTCTTT. This chain connects TRBV11-2 to TRBJ1-1; a weak D match, TRBD1 (6 bases). CDR1 and CDR2 from the germline V gene are SGHAT and FQNNGV. CDR3 length equals 17 residues. V gave up 8 bases and J gave up 1 base, with 23 bases separating them.

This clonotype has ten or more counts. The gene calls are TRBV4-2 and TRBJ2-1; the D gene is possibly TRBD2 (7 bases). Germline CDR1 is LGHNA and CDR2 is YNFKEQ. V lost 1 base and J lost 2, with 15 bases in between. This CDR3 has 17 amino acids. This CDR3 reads CASSQVGEGGPYNEQFF. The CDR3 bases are TGTGCCAGCAGCCAAGTGGGGGAGGGGGGACCCTACAATGAGCAGTTCTTC.

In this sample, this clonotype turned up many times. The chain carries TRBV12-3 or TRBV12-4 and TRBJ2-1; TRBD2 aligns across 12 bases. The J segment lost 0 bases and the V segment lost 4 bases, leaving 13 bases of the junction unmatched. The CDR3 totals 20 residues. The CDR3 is CASSSRGRTSGDYSYNEQFF. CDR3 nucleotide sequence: TGTGCCAGCAGTTCCCGCGGAAGGACTAGCGGGGACTACTCCTACAATGAGCAGTTCTTC.

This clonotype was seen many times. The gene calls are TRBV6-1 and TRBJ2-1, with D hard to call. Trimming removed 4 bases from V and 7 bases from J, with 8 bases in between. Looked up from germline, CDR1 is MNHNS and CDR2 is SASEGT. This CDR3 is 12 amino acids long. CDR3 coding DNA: TGTGCCAGCAGTGGATTGAGTAATGAGCAGTTCTTC. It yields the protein CASSGLSNEQFF.

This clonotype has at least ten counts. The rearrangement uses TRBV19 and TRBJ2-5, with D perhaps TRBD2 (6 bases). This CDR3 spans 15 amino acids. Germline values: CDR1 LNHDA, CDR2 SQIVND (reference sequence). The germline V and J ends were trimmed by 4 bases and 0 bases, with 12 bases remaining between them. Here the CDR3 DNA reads TGTGCCAGTAGTAGCGGGGCAACGTACCAAGAGACCCAGTACTTC. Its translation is CASSSGATYQETQYF.

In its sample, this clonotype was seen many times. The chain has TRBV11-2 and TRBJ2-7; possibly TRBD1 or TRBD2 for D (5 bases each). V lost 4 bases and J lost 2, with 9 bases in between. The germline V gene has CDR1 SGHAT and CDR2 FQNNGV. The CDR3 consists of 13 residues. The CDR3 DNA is TGTGCCAGCAGCTCGGGACGGACCTACGAGCAGTACTTC. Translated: CASSSGRTYEQYF.

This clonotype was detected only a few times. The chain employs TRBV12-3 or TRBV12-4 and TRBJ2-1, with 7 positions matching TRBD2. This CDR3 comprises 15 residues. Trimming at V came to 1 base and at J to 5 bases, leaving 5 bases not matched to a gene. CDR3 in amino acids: CASSLEGLADNEQFF. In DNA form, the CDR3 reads TGTGCCAGCAGTTTAGAAGGGCTAGCGGACAATGAGCAGTTCTTC.

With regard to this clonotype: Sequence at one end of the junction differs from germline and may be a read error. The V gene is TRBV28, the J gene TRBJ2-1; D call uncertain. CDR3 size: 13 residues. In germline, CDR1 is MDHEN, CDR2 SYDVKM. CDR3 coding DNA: TGTGCCAGCAATTTATCCGGAACGAATGAGCAGTTCTTC. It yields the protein CASNLSGTNEQFF.

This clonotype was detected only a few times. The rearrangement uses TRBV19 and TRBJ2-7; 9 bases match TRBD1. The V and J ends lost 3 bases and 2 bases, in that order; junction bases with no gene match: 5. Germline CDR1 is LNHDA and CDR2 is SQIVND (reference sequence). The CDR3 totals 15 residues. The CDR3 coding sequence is TGTGCCAGTAGTATCTCCGGGACAGGGACCTACGAGCAGTACTTC. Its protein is CASSISGTGTYEQYF.